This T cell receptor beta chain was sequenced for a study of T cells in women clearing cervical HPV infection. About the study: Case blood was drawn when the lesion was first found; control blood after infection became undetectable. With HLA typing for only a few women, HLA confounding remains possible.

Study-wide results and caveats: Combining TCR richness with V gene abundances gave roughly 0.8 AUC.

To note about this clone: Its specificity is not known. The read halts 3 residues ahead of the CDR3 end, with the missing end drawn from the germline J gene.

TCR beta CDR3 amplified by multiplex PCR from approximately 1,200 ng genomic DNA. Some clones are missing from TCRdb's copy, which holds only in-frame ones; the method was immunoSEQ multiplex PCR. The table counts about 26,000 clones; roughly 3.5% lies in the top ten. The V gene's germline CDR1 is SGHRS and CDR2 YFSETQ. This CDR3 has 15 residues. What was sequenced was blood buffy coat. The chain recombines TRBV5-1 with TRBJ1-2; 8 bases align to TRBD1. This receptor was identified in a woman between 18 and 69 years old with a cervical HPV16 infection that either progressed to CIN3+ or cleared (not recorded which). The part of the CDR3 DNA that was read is TGCGCCAGCAGCTTGGGCCCAGGGGGCTACAATGAC. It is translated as CASSLGPGGYND. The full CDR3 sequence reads CASSLGPGGYNDYTF.